This TCR beta chain derives from a study of OX40 agonist ivuxolimab in advanced cancers. For the study at large: Enrollees could have had prior anti-PD-1, anti-PD-L1 or anti-CTLA-4 therapy, which about 42% had received. Regarding the study as a whole: The mean number of expanded clones was higher in CD8+ T cells than in CD4+.

The repertoire was sequenced with immunoSEQ multiplex PCR; TCRdb's copy has only in-frame clones and lacks some. The sample lists tens of thousands of clones, around nine tenths occurring once. Patients with a history of autoimmune disease or on systemic immunosuppression were excluded. As for this clone: Its target is not known.

This clonotype originated in an adult with an advanced solid tumor such as melanoma, head and neck, liver or kidney cancer. The sample consisted of CD4+ or CD8+ T cells sorted from blood, taken in a trial of the OX40 agonist ivuxolimab.

CDR3 in amino acids: CASSPERDSYEQYF. CDR3 sequence (DNA): TGTGCCAGCTCACCGGAAAGAGATTCCTACGAGCAGTACTTC. The chain employs TRBV18 and TRBJ2-7; D not certain. The CDR3 covers 14 residues. V shed 3 bases and J shed 1 base, with 10 bases lying between them. Germline V lookup: CDR1 KGHSH, CDR2 LQKENI.